The entry that follows covers one T cell receptor beta chain sequence. The antigen is undetermined. One entry per CDR3 protein results from TCRdb running MiXCR on the reads. This sample yields a few hundred thousand distinct CDR3 sequences, of which over 35% are seen a single time; 48% belongs to the top ten. The data derive from a study of T cell repertoires in cytomegalovirus infection. Overall study context: Alongside well-studied HLA-B-restricted CMV epitopes, recently identified HLA-C-restricted CMV epitopes were also used.

Findings and caveats of the study: Within the response measured ex vivo, HLA-C-restricted CMV-specific TCR beta clonotypes were dominant. Summed frequency of shared TCR beta families picked out CMV carriers who also had the relevant HLA.

Germline V gene sequence: CDR1 MNHEY, CDR2 SVGEGT. V was pared by 5 bases and J by 3 bases, with 8 bases between. This CDR3 region has 13 residues. V gene TRBV6-2 or TRBV6-3 combines with J gene TRBJ2-1; D possibly corresponds to TRBD1 (5 bases). The receptor comes from a human donor in good health (CMV status not recorded). Some clones in this sample may be carry-over from other donors' samples. The material sequenced was cultured PBMCs, taken from culture after CMV antigen stimulation. CDR3 amino acids: CASSGQSYNEQFF. CDR3 sequence (DNA): TGTGCCAGCAGTGGACAAAGCTACAATGAGCAGTTCTTC.